The clone carrying this T cell receptor beta chain was detected only once. As yet, its antigen is unknown. The sample belongs to a study of regulatory and conventional T cells in RAG deficiency. Study results and limitations: Other subsets showed 9.5 to 10-fold reductions, but Treg unique TCR beta sequences fell about 100-fold in these patients. Shannon entropy was markedly lower and Simpson indices higher in RAG-deficient patients than control T-cell subsets. Shorter CDR3s in all patient subsets; >85% Treg-Tconv overlap in Omenn.

Here immunoSEQ multiplex PCR was the method, and the copy in TCRdb shows in-frame clones only, minus some. The table includes around 30,000 clones, over 80% detected once. Trimming took off 4 bases at V and 2 bases at J, with 6 bases between the two ends. This CDR3 contains 12 residues. Germline V gene sequence: CDR1 SGHAT, CDR2 FQDESV (reference sequence). The sample was also linked to a second study, of regulatory T cells. That paper adds: Primers: 52 TRBV forward and 13 TRBJ reverse. Skewed V and J usage and few unique V-J pairs marked patient repertoires, most in Tregs.

Sequenced material: CD8+ T cells sorted from blood. This sequence originates from a human donor in good health. V gene TRBV11-1 combines with J gene TRBJ2-7, with D possibly matching TRBD2 (5 bases). CDR3 DNA sequence: TGTGCCAGCAGCTCGACTACCTACGAGCAGTACTTC. This gives the protein CASSSTTYEQYF. Drawing the rest from reference TRBV11-1 and TRBJ2-7, the complete variable domain is EAEVAQSPRYKITEKSQAVAFWCDPISGHATLYWYRQILGQGPELLVQFQDESVVDDSQLPKDRFSAERLKGVDSTLKIQPAELGDSAMYLCASSSTTYEQYFGPGTRLTVT.